There are a few counts of the clone carrying this T cell receptor (beta chain). Its specificity is unknown. These data are taken from a study of cytomegalovirus exposure and HLA in healthy donors. Overall study results and limits: Later analysis found that TCR beta chains associated with HLA were more clonally expanded than other, equally common chains. Later on, analysis showed that most CMV-associated TCR beta chains appeared to be HLA-restricted. The study put around 180 TCR beta chains on its list as cytomegalovirus-associated.

All the people who gave samples were healthy bone marrow donors. PCR was performed using 60 Vbeta and 13 Jbeta primers. Profiled with immunoSEQ multiplex PCR; TCRdb holds only in-frame clones, not every one. This sample has approximately 110,000 clones, with approximately 72% found just once. Trimming stripped 5 bases from V and 6 bases from J, with 14 bases between. The CDR3 runs 13 residues. Germline CDR1 reads MNHEY; CDR2 reads SMNVEV (reference sequence). The TCR originated in a woman in her 40s in good health and CMV-seropositive. The specimen sequenced was PBMCs. The chain employs TRBV27 and TRBJ2-7; no definite D call. The CDR3 region has the DNA TGTGCCAGCAGTCCCCGGTTCGTATCCGAGCAGTACTTC. This encodes CASSPRFVSEQYF.